This TCR beta chain was sequenced during a study of OX40 agonist ivuxolimab in advanced cancers. Study as a whole: Melanoma, hepatocellular carcinoma, head and neck or renal cell cancer occurred in dose-escalation patients. Age averaged 60 years (range roughly 23 to 85), and less than 85% were male.

The CDR3 runs to 16 residues. V was clipped by 1 base and J by 4 bases, with 16 bases between them. Looked up from germline, CDR1 is LNHNV and CDR2 is YYDKDF (reference sequence). Using immunoSEQ multiplex PCR, the repertoire was profiled, and TCRdb retains in-frame clones only, with some absent. The sample holds about 74,000 clones; around 84% are singletons and the top ten take 6.6%. Study-level results: Low clonal expansion, among the lowest seen, marked partial responders at 0.1-3.0 mg/kg.

Autoimmune disease history or systemic immunosuppression was exclusionary. Concerning this clone itself: Its antigen is not identified.

Sequencing was performed on CD4+ or CD8+ T cells sorted from blood, taken in a trial of the OX40 agonist ivuxolimab. The source of this sequence is an adult with an advanced solid tumor such as melanoma, head and neck, liver or kidney cancer. V usage is TRBV15 and J usage is TRBJ1-1; D not resolved. The CDR3 region has the DNA TGTGCCACCAGCAGAGTGGGTTCCATCCTACTCACTGAAGCTTTCTTT. This codes for CATSRVGSILLTEAFF.